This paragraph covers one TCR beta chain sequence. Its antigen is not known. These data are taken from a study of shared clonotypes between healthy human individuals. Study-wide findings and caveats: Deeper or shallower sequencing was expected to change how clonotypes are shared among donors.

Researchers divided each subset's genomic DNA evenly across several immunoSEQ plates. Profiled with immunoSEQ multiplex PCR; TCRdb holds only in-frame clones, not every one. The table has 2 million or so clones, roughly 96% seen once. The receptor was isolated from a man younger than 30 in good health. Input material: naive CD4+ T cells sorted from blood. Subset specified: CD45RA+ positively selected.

CDR3 region: CASSPSGQGPGAFF. The CDR3 DNA follows: TGTGCCAGCTCACCATCGGGACAGGGGCCTGGAGCTTTCTTT. This sequence joins TRBV18 and TRBJ1-1, with TRBD1 matching 10 bases. The germline V gene encodes CDR1 KGHSH and CDR2 LQKENI. Trimming cost V 2 bases and J 10 bases; bases outside gene matches: 7. This CDR3 comprises 14 residues.